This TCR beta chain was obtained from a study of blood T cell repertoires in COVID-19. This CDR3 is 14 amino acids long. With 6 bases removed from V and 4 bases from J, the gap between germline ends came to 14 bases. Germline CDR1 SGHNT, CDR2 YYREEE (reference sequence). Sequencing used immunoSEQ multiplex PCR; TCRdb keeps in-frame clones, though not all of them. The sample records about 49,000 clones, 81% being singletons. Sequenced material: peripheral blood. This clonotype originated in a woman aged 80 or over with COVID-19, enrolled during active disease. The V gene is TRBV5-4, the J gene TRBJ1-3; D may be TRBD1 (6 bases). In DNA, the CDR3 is TGTGCCAGCACCGCCACAGGGTCCGGAAACACCATATATTTT. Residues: CASTATGSGNTIYF.